This T cell receptor (beta chain) stems from a study of blood T cell repertoires in COVID-19. Repertoires were generated with immunoSEQ multiplex PCR, while TCRdb's copy carries only in-frame clones and drops some. The sample has hundreds of thousands of clones, 80% to 90% seen once; the top ten hold 3.8%. This CDR3 contains 14 residues. With V trimmed by 10 bases and J by 4 bases, 6 bases remained unmatched. Germline V gene data show CDR1 as KGHDR and CDR2 as SFDVKD. This clonotype originated in a woman between 35 and 50 years old with acute COVID-19. This chain links TRBV24-1 with TRBJ1-5; 10 nucleotides align to TRBD1. Sequences were obtained from PBMCs or T cells enriched from blood (not recorded which). In DNA form, the CDR3 reads TGTGCCACATCGGACAGGGGGGTTAATCAGCCCCAGCATTTT. Amino acid sequence: CATSDRGVNQPQHF.